These T cell receptor beta chains were read from a single sample in a study of vaccination and CD4 T cells after COVID-19. Which antigens these TCRs recognize remains unknown. TCRdb used MiXCR to reprocess the PCR reads, holding one entry per CDR3 protein. Of roughly 20,000 distinct CDR3 sequences listed, under 80% were seen once; the top ten hold under 30%. The sample was CD4+ T cells from blood, cultured in vitro, taken before SARS-CoV-2 vaccination. The receptors derive from a human donor who received a COVID-19 vaccine. Both conserved end residues are part of each CDR3. A D gene is named only where the DNA matches it firmly.

d_call v_call cdr3_aa
. TRBV24-1 CATSDGLGGNQPQHF
. TRBV6-1 CASSDLRVAHEQYF
. TRBV7-2 CASSLLAGIRTDTQYF
TRBD2 TRBV7-8 CASSLRGGMGTQYF
TRBD1 TRBV5-4 CASSPRGTPNYGYTF
. TRBV2 CASSGRGARSTDTQYF
TRBD1 TRBV25-1 CASSEGSRDRGPYEQYF
. TRBV20-1 CSALSPTVGGTEAFF
TRBD2 TRBV20-1 CSARDRGGVTDTQYF
TRBD1 TRBV19 CASSIGPGQGNSPLHF